The TCR beta chain described here comes from a study of CD8 T cells in ankylosing spondylitis. Whole-study results and caveats: A subset of motif variants has previously been described in the synovial fluid and blood of reactive arthritis. Matched ankylosing spondylitis synovial fluid reportedly contained a significantly enriched population of disease-linked clones. Ankylosing spondylitis blood seemed to carry a telltale TCR beta motif made of several highly homologous variants.

A word on this clonotype: Its antigen is currently unknown.

The authors made TCR beta libraries by quantitative 5'-RACE with molecular barcodes. TCRdb reprocessed the 5' RACE reads via MiXCR and lists one record per CDR3 protein. The sample records under 950,000 distinct CDR3 sequences, under 20% being singletons. Material for sequencing was blood, either unsorted or a sorted T cell fraction (not recorded which). The clonotype originates from a male donor with ankylosing spondylitis.

CDR3 DNA: TGCAGCGTTGAAACCCTCGAGCGGGAGAGCCACGAGCAGTACTTC. Translated: CSVETLERESHEQYF. The chain carries TRBV29-1 and TRBJ2-7; 8 bases agree with TRBD2. CDR1 and CDR2 from the germline V gene are SQVTM and ANQGSEA. The J segment lost 5 bases and the V segment lost 2 bases, leaving 11 bases of the junction unmatched. The CDR3 runs to 15 residues.